Following are 12 T cell receptor beta chains from one sample sequenced in a study of blood T cell repertoires in COVID-19. Sequencing was performed with immunoSEQ multiplex PCR; in TCRdb, only in-frame clones are kept and a portion is missing. The sample has tens of thousands of clones; roughly 85% are singletons. The sequencing sample was made of peripheral blood. Source of these receptors: a woman in her sixties or seventies with acute or convalescent COVID-19.

This sequence joins TRBV18 and TRBJ1-5, with 8 bases identical to TRBD1. The CDR3 totals 16 residues. Losses at the gene ends were 6 bases for V and 6 bases for J; bases not matched to a gene: 13. Germline V lookup: CDR1 KGHSH, CDR2 LQKENI. DNA of the CDR3: TGTGCCAGCTCGACAGGGGCGGTGGGTGTAGGTCAGCCCCAGCATTTT. It encodes CASSTGAVGVGQPQHF.

The CDR3 sequence is CASSQQGIWGSGANVLTF. For the CDR3, the DNA is TGTGCCAGCAGTCAACAGGGGATCTGGGGCTCTGGGGCCAACGTCCTGACTTTC. The rearrangement uses TRBV6-6 and TRBJ2-6, with TRBD1 matching over 7 bases. CDR3 size: 18 residues. With 5 bases clipped from V and 0 bases from J, the junction kept 10 bases outside the gene matches. Germline CDR1 is MNHNY and CDR2 is SVGAGI (reference sequence).

V is TRBV9 and J is TRBJ1-2; 9 bases agree with TRBD1. The germline V gene encodes CDR1 SGDLS and CDR2 YYNGEE. V was pared by 1 base and J by 3 bases, with 10 bases of the junction left unmatched. CDR3 length equals 17 residues. Here the CDR3 reads CASSVRDRVNKDYGYTF. The CDR3 nucleotides are TGTGCCAGCAGCGTAAGGGACAGGGTGAATAAGGACTATGGCTACACCTTC.

The chain recombines TRBV6-5 with TRBJ1-5; 10 bases agree with TRBD1. The V segment lost 8 bases and the J segment 3 bases; nucleotides outside the gene matches: 7. CDR1 is MNHEY, CDR2 SVGAGI, per germline. This CDR3 contains 15 residues. Here the CDR3 reads CASRRTGGDNQPQHF. In nucleotides, the CDR3 is TGTGCCAGCCGAAGGACAGGGGGAGACAATCAGCCCCAGCATTTT.

The chain combines TRBV19 with TRBJ1-5; 7 bases are shared with TRBD1. Germline V lookup: CDR1 LNHDA, CDR2 SQIVND (reference sequence). There are 16 residues in the CDR3. J gave up 4 bases and V 7 bases, and 13 bases lay outside the gene matches. In DNA, the CDR3 is TGTGCCAGTATCCCTAATAATAAGGGGGCGAATCAGCCCCAGCATTTT. Translated, it gives CASIPNNKGANQPQHF. Supplemented by reference TRBV19 and TRBJ1-5, the full variable domain reads DGGITQSPKYLFRKEGQNVTLSCEQNLNHDAMYWYRQDPGQGLRLIYYSQIVNDFQKGDIAEGYSVSREKKESFPLTVTSAQKNPTAFYLCASIPNNKGANQPQHFGDGTRLSIL.

The rearrangement joins TRBV11-2 to TRBJ2-1, with 8 nucleotides matching TRBD2. The CDR3 consists of 16 residues. With V trimmed by 7 bases and J by 0 bases, 8 bases remained unmatched. Per the germline V gene, CDR1 is SGHAT and CDR2 is FQNNGV. The CDR3 nucleotides read TGTGCCAGCACCGAAACAGCGGGAGTCTCCTACAATGAGCAGTTCTTC. Its translation is CASTETAGVSYNEQFF.

This chain uses TRBV7-8 with TRBJ1-1, with TRBD1 identical over 7 bases. Germline V gives CDR1 SGHVS, CDR2 FQNEAQ. This CDR3 has 15 amino acids. J gave up 5 bases and V 5 bases, and 11 bases lay outside the gene matches. The CDR3 bases are TGTGCCAGCAGCGACCCGACAGGGAAATGGACTGAAGCTTTCTTT. This translates into CASSDPTGKWTEAFF.

The chain has TRBV5-5 and TRBJ1-1, with D possibly being TRBD1 (6 bases). The CDR3 has 15 amino acids. V was clipped by 4 bases and J by 5 bases, with 18 bases between them. Looked up from germline, CDR1 is SGHKS and CDR2 is YYEKEE (reference sequence). The CDR3 DNA reads TGTGCCAGCAGCCCCGGATGGACAGCCAGTACTGAAGCTTTCTTT. Translating it yields CASSPGWTASTEAFF.

This clone was picked up one time. V is TRBV27 and J is TRBJ2-3, with 13 bases lining up with TRBD2. Trimming at V came to 7 bases and at J to 0 bases, leaving 16 bases not matched to a gene. CDR3 size: 20 residues. Germline CDR1 is MNHEY and CDR2 is SMNVEV (reference sequence). As DNA, the CDR3 is TGTGCCAGCACTCCCCTACCGGGACTAGCGGGATCGGGAAGCACAGATACGCAGTATTTT. This codes for CASTPLPGLAGSGSTDTQYF.

This chain links TRBV3-1 (or the pseudogene TRBV3-2) with TRBJ2-3; TRBD2 might be the D (6 bases). This CDR3 is 12 amino acids long. V was trimmed by 7 bases and J by 4 bases, leaving 9 bases between them. The V gene's germline CDR1 is LGHDT and CDR2 YNNKEL (reference sequence). The CDR3 spells CASTRGSDTQYF. The CDR3 DNA sequence: TGTGCCAGCACCCGGGGGTCAGATACGCAGTATTTT.

The CDR3 DNA sequence: TGTGCCAGCAGCCAAGTAGTAGCGGGAGGGGGATTCGAGACCCAGTACTTC. Translating it yields CASSQVVAGGGFETQYF. V is TRBV3-1 (or the pseudogene TRBV3-2) and J is TRBJ2-5; 11 bases line up with TRBD2. The CDR3 runs 17 residues. J was trimmed by 5 bases and V by 1 base; bases with no gene match: 9. Per the germline V gene, CDR1 is LGHDT and CDR2 is YNNKEL (reference sequence).

This rearrangement joins TRBV15 to TRBJ1-1; no firm D call. Trimming stripped 0 bases from V and 4 bases from J, with 18 bases between. Germline lookup yields CDR1 LNHNV and CDR2 YYDKDF (reference sequence). CDR3 length equals 17 residues. The CDR3: CATSRDLSRWAGTEAFF. In DNA form, the CDR3 reads TGTGCCACCAGCAGAGATCTCTCGCGATGGGCTGGCACTGAAGCTTTCTTT.